This T cell receptor (beta chain) was found in a study of shared clonotypes between healthy human individuals. Naive CD8 cells were CD45RO-negative, positively selected for CCR7, excluding terminally differentiated effector memory CD45RA+ cells. Authors' analysis steps: There were no quality scores in the junction-only immunoSEQ sequences, so filtering differed. Libraries were prepared by immunoSEQ multiplex PCR; TCRdb keeps only in-frame clonotypes and omits some of them. V and J calls and clone size follow that table, whereas D and trimming were derived from the DNA. The profile covers about 2.2 million clones, with roughly 93% appearing a single time and under 2% taken by the ten largest. Germline CDR1 is PRHDT and CDR2 is FYEKMQ (reference sequence). V was clipped by 0 bases and J by 1 base; unmatched bases: 1. The CDR3 contains 15 residues.

The source is a man younger than 35 in good health. Some clones in this sample may be carry-over from other donors' samples. V usage is TRBV13 and J usage is TRBJ2-5, with TRBD2 matching 8 bases. Sequenced sample: naive CD8+ T cells from PBMCs. DNA for the CDR3: TGTGCCAGCAGCTTAGGCGGGAGGGCCCAAGAGACCCAGTACTTC. Its translation: CASSLGGRAQETQYF.